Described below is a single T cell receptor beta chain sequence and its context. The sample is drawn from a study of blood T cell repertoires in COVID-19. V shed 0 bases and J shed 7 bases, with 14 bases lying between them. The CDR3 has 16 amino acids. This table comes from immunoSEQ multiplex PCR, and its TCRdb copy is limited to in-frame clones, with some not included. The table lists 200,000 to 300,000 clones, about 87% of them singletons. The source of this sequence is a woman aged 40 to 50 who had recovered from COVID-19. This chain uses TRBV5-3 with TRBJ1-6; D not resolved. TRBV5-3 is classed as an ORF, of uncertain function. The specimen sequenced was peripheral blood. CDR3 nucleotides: TGTGCCAGAAGCTTGGCCGGAGTGCAGACGAATTCACCCCTCCACTTT. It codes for CARSLAGVQTNSPLHF.